The clone carrying this T cell receptor beta chain occurred once. The germline V gene encodes CDR1 GTSNPN and CDR2 SVGIG (reference sequence). The CDR3 covers 17 residues. The ends were cut back, 1 base at V and 1 base at J, with 19 bases in the middle. The source of the sample is a study of cytomegalovirus exposure and HLA in healthy donors. On the study more broadly: In an early release, HLA-typed donors contributed tens of millions of unique TCR sequences.

Primers for the PCR totalled 60 Vbeta and 13 Jbeta. The method was immunoSEQ multiplex PCR; TCRdb's version includes in-frame clones alone and lacks a portion of them. The sample lists 35,000 to 45,000 clones; 45% to 60% were seen once. The receptor was isolated from a man in his 60s in good health and CMV-seronegative. The chain recombines TRBV30 with TRBJ1-1, with D hard to call. Sequencing input: PBMCs. The CDR3, as DNA: TGTGCCTGGAGTGATTTAAGGCCCCTCAGCGGGAACACTGAAGCTTTCTTT. Translated: CAWSDLRPLSGNTEAFF.